Sequencing of this TCR beta chain was carried out in a study of blood T cell repertoires in COVID-19. Turning to the study itself: Collection of acute and convalescent COVID-19 samples took place in the United States, Italy and Spain. Sources were T cells, B-cell-depleted T cells, or PBMCs; the material itself was cDNA or gDNA.

Original processing notes: Scientists estimated how many nucleated cells there were by amplifying reference gene primers. Assay used: immunoSEQ multiplex PCR; TCRdb lists only in-frame clones, some missing. D and trimming come from the DNA, and the V and J calls and clone size come from that table. The sample includes roughly 68,000 clones, 75% to 95% of them seen just once. The CDR3 loop spans 18 amino acids. With 1 base clipped from V and 8 bases from J, the junction kept 16 bases outside the gene matches. Per the germline V gene, CDR1 is SGHTA and CDR2 is FQGNSA. Seattle patients were enrolled while actively infected and followed longitudinally.

The clonotype originates from a man aged 35-49 years with COVID-19, enrolled during active disease. This chain connects TRBV7-2 to TRBJ2-3; 9 bases agree with TRBD2. Sequencing used peripheral blood. CDR3 loop: CASSLDWLSGGSTATQYF. The CDR3 DNA is TGTGCCAGCAGCTTAGATTGGCTCAGCGGGGGGTCGACGGCTACGCAGTATTTT.